This T cell receptor beta chain was obtained from a study of T cells in Graves' hyperthyroidism and ophthalmopathy. Study-level points and caveats: Most expanded thyroid clonotypes above 0.001 also appeared in blood.

With respect to this clonotype: Antigen specificity is unknown.

RNA transcripts were the template for amplifying TCR beta CDR3 regions. First-round RT-PCR of the TCR CDR3 relied on the HTBI primer set. TCRdb used MiXCR to reprocess the multiplex PCR reads, holding one entry per CDR3 protein. The sample consists of about 400,000 distinct CDR3 sequences, around 14% of them appearing once. The study enrolled patients aged 18 to 65 with newly diagnosed hyperthyroidism of under 2 months' duration. Clinical symptoms, serum thyroxine, TRAb, thyroid ultrasound and orbital computed tomography informed diagnoses. It was 10 ml of fresh peripheral blood that supplied the PBMCs. CDR3 size: 13 residues. V was clipped by 0 bases and J by 4 bases, with 4 bases between them. Germline lookup yields CDR1 SGDLS and CDR2 YYNGEE.

Sequenced sample: blood. The chain recombines TRBV9 with TRBJ2-2, with unresolved D. This receptor was obtained from a woman aged 30 to 39 with Graves' hyperthyroidism. CDR3 residues: CASSVELTGELFF. In DNA form, the CDR3 reads TGTGCCAGCAGCGTAGAACTCACCGGGGAGCTGTTTTTT.